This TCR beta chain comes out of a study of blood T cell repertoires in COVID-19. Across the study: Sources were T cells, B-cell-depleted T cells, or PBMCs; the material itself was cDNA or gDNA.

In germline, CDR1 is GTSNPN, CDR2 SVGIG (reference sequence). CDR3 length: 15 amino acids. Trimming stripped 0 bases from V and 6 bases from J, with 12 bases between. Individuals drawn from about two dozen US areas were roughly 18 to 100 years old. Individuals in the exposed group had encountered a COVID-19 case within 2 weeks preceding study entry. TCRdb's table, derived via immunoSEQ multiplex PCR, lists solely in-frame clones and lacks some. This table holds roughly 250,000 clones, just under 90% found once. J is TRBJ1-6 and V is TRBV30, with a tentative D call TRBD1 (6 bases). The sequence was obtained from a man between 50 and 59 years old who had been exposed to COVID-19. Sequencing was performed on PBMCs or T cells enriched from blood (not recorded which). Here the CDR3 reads CAWSVGGRLNSPLHF. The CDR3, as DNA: TGTGCCTGGAGTGTAGGGGGACGGCTTAATTCACCCCTCCACTTT. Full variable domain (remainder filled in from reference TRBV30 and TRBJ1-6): SQTIHQWPATLVQPVGSPLSLECTVEGTSNPNLYWYRQAAGRGLQLLFYSVGIGQISSEVPQNLSASRPQDRQFILSSKKLLLSDSGFYLCAWSVGGRLNSPLHFGNGTRLTVT.